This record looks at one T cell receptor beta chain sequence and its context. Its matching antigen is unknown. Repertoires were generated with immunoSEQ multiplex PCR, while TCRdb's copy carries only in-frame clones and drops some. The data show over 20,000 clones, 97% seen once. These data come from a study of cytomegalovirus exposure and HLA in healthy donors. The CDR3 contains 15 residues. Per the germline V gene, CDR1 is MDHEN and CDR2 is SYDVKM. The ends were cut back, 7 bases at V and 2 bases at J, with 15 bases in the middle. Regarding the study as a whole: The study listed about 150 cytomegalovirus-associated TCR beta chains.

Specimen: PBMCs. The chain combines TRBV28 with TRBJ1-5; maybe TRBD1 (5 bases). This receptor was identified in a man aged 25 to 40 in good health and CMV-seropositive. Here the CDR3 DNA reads TGTGCCAGCACTCTCTTCCGGGGGGGCAATCAGCCCCAGCATTTT. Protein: CASTLFRGGNQPQHF.